What follows are 21 T cell receptor beta chains derived from one specimen sequenced in a study of breast tumors, draining lymph nodes, adjacent tissues listed by TCRdb under 2016. Lymph node samples were obtained from the axillary draining lymph nodes of breast cancer patients. The protocol used for the library was multiplex PCR. For sequencing, an Illumina HiSeq 2000 was employed. Using fastp at Q25 and MiXCR, TCRdb reprocessed the public reads and kept productive beta chains. Identical CDR3 proteins give one entry, which carries the most common genes and DNA. The sample table records some 230,000 distinct CDR3 sequences; less than 35% of these occur just once. The top ten hold 3% to 4% of the sample. Sequencing used axillary lymph node tissue. The receptor set was obtained from a female donor with breast cancer. Some clones in this sample may be carry-over from other donors' samples.

J is TRBJ1-2 and V is TRBV7-3; TRBD1 is a possible D gene (5 bases). V was clipped by 6 bases and J by 6 bases, with 17 bases between them. From germline, CDR1 is SGHTA and CDR2 FQGTGA. The CDR3 sequence is 14 residues long. The CDR3 loop reads CASSSGGLGNGYTF. The CDR3 coding sequence is TGTGCCAGCAGTAGCGGGGGATTGGGCAATGGCTACACCTTC.

This clonotype was found many times. The genes are TRBV6-6 and TRBJ1-5; tentative D call: TRBD1 (5 bases). Germline values: CDR1 MNHNY, CDR2 SVGAGI (reference sequence). Trimming removed 5 bases from V and 2 bases from J, with 16 bases in between. The CDR3 is 16 amino acids. CDR3 residues: CASSHRGVGGNQPQHF. DNA for the CDR3: TGTGCCAGCAGTCACCGGGGGGTCGGGGGCAATCAGCCCCAGCATTTT.

This clonotype was seen a handful of times. The chain uses TRBV6-6 and TRBJ1-2, with 10 bases aligning to TRBD1. The CDR3 loop spans 15 amino acids. Germline assignment: CDR1 MNHNY and CDR2 SVGAGI (reference sequence). The ends lost 5 bases at V and 1 base at J; junction bases unmatched: 4. CDR3 in DNA: TGTGCCAGCAGTCCGACAGGGGGCATTAACTATGGCTACACCTTC. Protein product: CASSPTGGINYGYTF.

This clonotype was counted ten times or more. The chain joins TRBV13 to TRBJ2-5; D gene ambiguous. Germline values: CDR1 PRHDT, CDR2 FYEKMQ (reference sequence). The CDR3 loop spans 12 amino acids. Trimming cost V 4 bases and J 1 base, with 4 bases left between them. The CDR3 bases are TGTGCCAGCAGCTCAGTCCAAGAGACCCAGTACTTC. It codes for CASSSVQETQYF.

This clonotype appeared many times. The chain carries TRBV12-3 or TRBV12-4 and TRBJ2-7; maybe TRBD1 (5 bases). The ends were cut back, 6 bases at V and 3 bases at J, with 9 bases in the middle. CDR3 length: 12 amino acids. The CDR3 reads CASRHDSYEQYF. The CDR3 bases are TGTGCCAGCAGACACGACAGCTACGAGCAGTACTTC.

This clonotype showed up just a few times. CDR3 coding DNA: TGTGCCAGTAGTATAAGGTTGGGGGGGGGAGAGACCCAGTACTTC. Translating it yields CASSIRLGGGETQYF. V is TRBV19 and J is TRBJ2-5, with 7 positions matching TRBD2. Germline CDR1 is LNHDA and CDR2 is SQIVND (reference sequence). J gave up 4 bases and V 2 bases, and 7 bases lay outside the gene matches. CDR3 length: 15 residues.

V gene TRBV29-1 combines with J gene TRBJ2-3, with 12 bases that match TRBD1. The CDR3 runs to 12 residues. Per germline, CDR1 SQVTM and CDR2 ANQGSEA. With 7 bases clipped from V and 11 bases from J, the junction kept 7 bases outside the gene matches. The CDR3 DNA sequence: TGCAGCGCCGGGACAGGGGGCCATGAGCAGTATTTT. Translation: CSAGTGGHEQYF.

The chain couples TRBV9 to TRBJ2-4; 7 bases line up with TRBD1. The J segment lost 8 bases and the V segment lost 0 bases, leaving 8 bases of the junction unmatched. The CDR3 length is 15 residues. Germline V gene lookup returns CDR1 SGDLS and CDR2 YYNGEE. CDR3 region: CASSVGGQIRDIQYF. The CDR3 bases are TGTGCCAGCAGCGTAGGGGGACAGATAAGGGACATTCAGTACTTC.

Ten or more counts support this clonotype. The chain couples TRBV10-3 to TRBJ1-5; D is perhaps TRBD1 (5 bases). CDR3 length: 16 residues. CDR1 and CDR2 (germline): ENHRY, SYGVKD. Trimming removed 0 bases from V and 3 bases from J, with 12 bases in between. The CDR3: CAISESGQGYNQPQHF. CDR3 DNA: TGTGCCATCAGTGAGTCGGGGCAGGGCTACAATCAGCCCCAGCATTTT.

The V gene is TRBV2, the J gene TRBJ1-2, with 8 positions matching TRBD1. The CDR3 loop spans 11 amino acids. Germline trimming cut 11 bases from V and 8 bases from J; bases unmatched to any gene: 7. Germline-derived CDR1 and CDR2 are SNHLY and FYNNEI. Here the CDR3 reads CAWDRSAGYTF. As DNA, the CDR3 is TGTGCCTGGGACAGGTCAGCGGGCTACACCTTC.

At least ten counts were recorded for this clonotype. V and J are TRBV7-3 and TRBJ2-1; no clear D gene. The CDR3 totals 12 residues. Germline V gene sequence: CDR1 SGHTA, CDR2 FQGTGA. The ends were cut back, 5 bases at V and 4 bases at J, with 6 bases in the middle. In nucleotides, the CDR3 is TGTGCCAGCAGCAGAGCTTACAATGAGCAGTTCTTC. As protein: CASSRAYNEQFF. The entire variable domain, with the rest obtained from reference TRBV7-3 and TRBJ2-1, is as follows: GAGVSQTPSNKVTEKGKYVELRCDPISGHTALYWYRQSLGQGPEFLIYFQGTGAADDSGLPNDRFFAVRPEGSVSTLKIQRTERGDSAVYLCASSRAYNEQFFGPGTRLTVL.

This clonotype appeared a few times. V is TRBV5-5 and J is TRBJ2-7; tentatively, D is TRBD1 (6 bases). The V gene lost 4 bases and the J gene lost 0 bases, with 17 bases spanning the gap. This CDR3 comprises 16 residues. The germline V gene encodes CDR1 SGHKS and CDR2 YYEKEE (reference sequence). The CDR3 loop reads CASSRGRDISSYEQYF. CDR3 nucleotides: TGTGCCAGCAGCCGCGGCCGGGACATCAGCTCCTACGAGCAGTACTTC.

In its sample, this clonotype was seen many times. CDR3 loop: CASSPLGGGEDSGYTF. The DNA of the CDR3 is TGCGCCAGCAGCCCCTTGGGAGGGGGCGAGGATAGTGGCTACACCTTC. The chain couples TRBV4-1 to TRBJ1-2; 7 positions match TRBD1. Germline lookup yields CDR1 MGHRA and CDR2 YSYEKL. The ends lost 4 bases at V and 7 bases at J; junction bases unmatched: 15. The CDR3 contains 16 residues.

This sequence joins TRBV4-2 and TRBJ2-3, with 16 nucleotides matching TRBD2. Trimming at V came to 4 bases and at J to 0 bases, leaving 4 bases not matched to a gene. This CDR3 is built from 18 residues. CDR1 LGHNA and CDR2 YNFKEQ come from the germline V gene. CDR3 sequence: CASSPGTSGRASTDTQYF. The CDR3 DNA follows: TGTGCCAGCAGCCCGGGGACTAGCGGGAGGGCCAGCACAGATACGCAGTATTTT.

Ten or more counts support this clonotype. V usage is TRBV19 and J usage is TRBJ1-5; D is ambiguous. Trimming removed 5 bases from V and 0 bases from J, with 11 bases in between. This CDR3 region has 15 residues. CDR1 is LNHDA and CDR2 is SQIVND in the germline V gene (reference sequence). The CDR3 DNA is TGTGCCAGTAGTTCCCCGGGGTATAGCAATCAGCCCCAGCATTTT. Protein sequence: CASSSPGYSNQPQHF.

This clonotype was observed many times. This may arise from a read error, as a much more abundant clone is one base away. Here the CDR3 reads CASSLGLAGVETQHF. In DNA, the CDR3 is TGTGCCAGCAGCTTAGGCCTAGCGGGAGTAGAGACCCAGCACTTC. The rearrangement uses TRBV7-2 and TRBJ2-5, with 10 bases fitting TRBD2. Looked up from germline, CDR1 is SGHTA and CDR2 is FQGNSA. The CDR3 has 15 residues. The full variable domain, rest sourced from reference TRBV7-2 and TRBJ2-5, is GAGVSQSPSNKVTEKGKDVELRCDPISGHTALYWYRQSLGQGLEFLIYFQGNSAPDKSGLPSDRFSAERTGGSVSTLTIQRTQQEDSAVYLCASSLGLAGVETQHFGPGTRLLVL.

V gene TRBV25-1 combines with J gene TRBJ1-6; no clear D. The length of the CDR3 is 14 residues. Germline-derived CDR1 and CDR2 are MGHDK and SYGVNS. V was cut by 1 base and J by 9 bases, with 10 bases left in between. The CDR3 bases are TGTGCCAGCAGTGAATTCGGAGGAGCTTCACCCCTCCACTTT. It encodes CASSEFGGASPLHF.

This clonotype showed up just a few times. The CDR3 loop is CASSLISGGPQGSTDTQYF. The CDR3 bases are TGTGCCAGTAGTTTGATTAGCGGGGGCCCGCAGGGGAGCACAGATACGCAGTATTTT. The rearrangement uses TRBV19 and TRBJ2-3, with 9 bases lining up with TRBD2. The length of the CDR3 is 19 residues. Germline V CDR1 and CDR2: LNHDA, SQIVND (reference sequence). V gave up 5 bases and J gave up 0 bases; unmatched junction bases: 15.

This chain links TRBV12-3 or TRBV12-4 with TRBJ1-4; weak D call: TRBD1 (6 bases). The J call may be in error: the DNA end matches TRBJ1-1 better. This CDR3 is built from 13 residues. CDR3 protein: CASRDSSNTEAFF. CDR3 DNA sequence: TGTGCCAGCAGGGACAGTTCCAACACTGAAGCTTTCTTT.

This chain joins TRBV12-3 or TRBV12-4 and TRBJ2-1; D is unclear. The V gene lost 4 bases and the J gene lost 5 bases, with 9 bases spanning the gap. The CDR3 has 13 amino acids. The CDR3 loop is CASSCGGDNEQFF. CDR3 nucleotide sequence: TGTGCCAGCAGTTGCGGTGGGGACAATGAGCAGTTCTTC.

In this sample, this clonotype turned up many times. This chain connects TRBV4-1 to TRBJ1-2, with unresolved D. The CDR3 consists of 15 residues. Germline V lookup: CDR1 MGHRA, CDR2 YSYEKL. The V end was cut by 6 bases, the J end by 2 bases, with 16 bases between. CDR3 protein: CASSHSVTTNYGYTF. For the CDR3, the DNA is TGCGCCAGCAGTCACAGCGTTACGACGAACTATGGCTACACCTTC.